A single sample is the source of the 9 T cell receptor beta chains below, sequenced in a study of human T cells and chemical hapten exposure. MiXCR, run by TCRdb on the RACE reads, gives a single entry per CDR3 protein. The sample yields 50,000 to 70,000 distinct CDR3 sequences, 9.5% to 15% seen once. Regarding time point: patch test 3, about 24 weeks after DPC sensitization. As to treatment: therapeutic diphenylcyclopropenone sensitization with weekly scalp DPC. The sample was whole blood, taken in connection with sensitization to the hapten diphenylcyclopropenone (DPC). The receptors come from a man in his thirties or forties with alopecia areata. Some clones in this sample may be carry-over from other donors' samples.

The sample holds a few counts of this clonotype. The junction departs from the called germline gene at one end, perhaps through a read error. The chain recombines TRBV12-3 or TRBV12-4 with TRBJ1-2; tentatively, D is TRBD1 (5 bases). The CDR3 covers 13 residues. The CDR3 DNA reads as TGTGCCAGCAGCCAGGGACGGGACTATGACTACACCTTC. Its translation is CASSQGRDYDYTF.

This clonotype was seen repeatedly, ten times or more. The CDR3 nucleotides are TGTGCCAGCAGCGTCCCTTCCGGGACGGCGAACTCTGGGGCCAACGTCCTGACTTTC. Protein: CASSVPSGTANSGANVLTF. The chain has TRBV9 and TRBJ2-6; D assignment may be TRBD1 or TRBD2 (5 bases each). Trimming took 2 bases from V and 0 from J, leaving 18 bases between them. CDR3 size: 19 residues. Germline CDR1 reads SGDLS; CDR2 reads YYNGEE.

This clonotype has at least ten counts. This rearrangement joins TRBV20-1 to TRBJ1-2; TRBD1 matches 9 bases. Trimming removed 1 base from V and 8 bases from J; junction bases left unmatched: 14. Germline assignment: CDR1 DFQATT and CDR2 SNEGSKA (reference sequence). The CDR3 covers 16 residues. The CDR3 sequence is CSARGTGVGSGDGYTF. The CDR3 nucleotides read TGCAGTGCTAGAGGGACAGGGGTGGGGAGTGGCGACGGCTACACCTTC.

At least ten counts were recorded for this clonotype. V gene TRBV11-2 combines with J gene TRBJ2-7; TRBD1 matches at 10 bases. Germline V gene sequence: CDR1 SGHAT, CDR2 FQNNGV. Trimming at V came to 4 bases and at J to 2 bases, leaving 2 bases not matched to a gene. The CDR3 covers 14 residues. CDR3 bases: TGTGCCAGCAGCTGGGACAGGGGAACCTACGAGCAGTACTTC. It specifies CASSWDRGTYEQYF.

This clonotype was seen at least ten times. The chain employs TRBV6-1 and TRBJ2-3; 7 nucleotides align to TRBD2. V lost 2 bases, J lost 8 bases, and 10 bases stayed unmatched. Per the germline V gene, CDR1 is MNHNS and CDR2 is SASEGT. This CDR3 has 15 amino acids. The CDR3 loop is CASSETAGSSATQYF. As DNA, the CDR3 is TGTGCCAGCAGTGAAACAGCGGGGTCATCTGCTACGCAGTATTTT.

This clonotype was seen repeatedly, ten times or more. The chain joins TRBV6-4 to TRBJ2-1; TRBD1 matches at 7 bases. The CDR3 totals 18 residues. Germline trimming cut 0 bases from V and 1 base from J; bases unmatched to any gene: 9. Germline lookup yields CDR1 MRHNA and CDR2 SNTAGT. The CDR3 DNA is TGTGCCAGCAGTGACTCGGCGTTAGGGACAGCGTCCTACAATGAGCAGTTCTTC. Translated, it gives CASSDSALGTASYNEQFF.

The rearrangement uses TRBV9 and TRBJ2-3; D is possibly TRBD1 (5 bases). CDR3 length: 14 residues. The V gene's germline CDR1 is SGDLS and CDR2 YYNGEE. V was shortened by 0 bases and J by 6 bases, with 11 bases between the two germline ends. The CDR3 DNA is TGTGCCAGCAGCGTAGCTACAGGTGGCGATACGCAGTATTTT. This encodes CASSVATGGDTQYF.

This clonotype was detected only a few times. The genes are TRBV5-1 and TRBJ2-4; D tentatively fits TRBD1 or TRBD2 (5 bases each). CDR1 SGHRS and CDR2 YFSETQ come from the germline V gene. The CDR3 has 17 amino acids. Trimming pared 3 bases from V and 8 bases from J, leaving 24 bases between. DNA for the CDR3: TGCGCCAGCAGCTACTCCCCTCCTGGGGGAACTGGGGACATTCAGTACTTC. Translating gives CASSYSPPGGTGDIQYF.

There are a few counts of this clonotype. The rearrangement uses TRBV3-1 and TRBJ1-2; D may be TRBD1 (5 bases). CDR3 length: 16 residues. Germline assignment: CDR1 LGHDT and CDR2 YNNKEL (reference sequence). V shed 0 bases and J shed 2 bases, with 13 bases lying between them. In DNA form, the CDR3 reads TGTGCCAGCAGCCAAGATTGGGCAGGGAAAAACTATGGCTACACCTTC. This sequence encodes CASSQDWAGKNYGYTF.